This is a list of T cell receptor beta chains from one sample in a study of blood T cell repertoires in COVID-19. Profiled with immunoSEQ multiplex PCR; TCRdb holds only in-frame clones, not every one. The profile covers under 65,000 clones, with around 88% appearing a single time and 1.3% taken by the ten largest. Sequencing input: peripheral blood. The receptors derive from a man in his sixties with acute or convalescent COVID-19. Each CDR3 is given with its conserved first and last residue. A D gene is named only where the DNA matches it firmly. Only part of the rows carry a size: once, few, many, or a class if the clone is expanded.

>NA|TRBD1|TRBV15|TRBJ1-4
CATSRETGTGNEKLFF
TGTGCCACCAGCAGAGAAACCGGGACAGGGAATGAAAAACTGTTTTTT
>NA|NA|TRBV3-1/TRBV3-2|TRBJ2-7
CASSQRGADEQYF
TGTGCCAGCAGCCAACGGGGGGCCGACGAGCAGTACTTC
>NA|TRBD1|TRBV11-3|TRBJ1-2
CASSPGQTYGYTF
TGTGCCAGCAGCCCGGGACAGACCTATGGCTACACCTTC
>NA|NA|TRBV10-3|TRBJ2-1
CAISELHSSEQFF
TGTGCCATCAGTGAGCTCCATTCTAGCGAGCAGTTCTTC
>NA|NA|TRBV9|TRBJ2-3
CASSTGTSTDTQYF
TGTGCCAGCAGCACGGGGACTAGCACAGATACGCAGTATTTT
>NA|TRBD1|TRBV10-3|TRBJ1-2
CAISEPNPSTGGDPGYTF
TGTGCCATCAGTGAGCCAAACCCTAGCACAGGGGGCGATCCTGGCTACACCTTC
>NA|NA|TRBV19|TRBJ1-2
CASSIDRRGYTF
TGTGCCAGTAGTATAGATCGGAGGGGCTACACCTTC
>NA|NA|TRBV6-1|TRBJ1-3
CASSERVRGNTIYF
TGTGCCAGCAGTGAGAGAGTCCGGGGAAACACCATATATTTT
>NA|TRBD2|TRBV3-1/TRBV3-2|TRBJ2-3
CASSQEGLAGNTDTQYF
TGTGCCAGCAGCCAAGAGGGACTAGCGGGGAACACAGATACGCAGTATTTT
>few|NA|TRBV12-3/TRBV12-4|TRBJ2-7
CASKAGYEQYF
TGTGCCAGCAAGGCGGGATACGAGCAGTACTTC
>NA|NA|TRBV15|TRBJ2-2
CATTGSGNTGELFF
TGTGCCACCACCGGGAGCGGTAACACCGGGGAGCTGTTTTTT
>once|NA|TRBV4-2|TRBJ2-5
CASSQMGEETQYF
TGTGCCAGCAGCCAAATGGGAGAAGAGACCCAGTACTTC
>NA|NA|TRBV29-1|TRBJ2-7
CSVKPREYEQYF
TGCAGCGTTAAACCGAGAGAATACGAGCAGTACTTC
>NA|TRBD1|TRBV4-1|TRBJ1-2
CASSQVPGQGPYGYTF
TGCGCCAGCAGCCAAGTCCCGGGACAGGGACCCTATGGCTACACCTTC
>few|NA|TRBV7-2|TRBJ2-7
CASSESGRSSYEQYF
TGTGCCAGCAGCGAGTCCGGCCGGAGCTCCTACGAGCAGTACTTC
>NA|TRBD1|TRBV9|TRBJ2-7
CASSANHRDRGPGSYEQYF
TGTGCCAGCAGCGCGAACCACCGGGACAGGGGGCCTGGCTCCTACGAGCAGTACTTC
>once|NA|TRBV10-3|TRBJ2-1
CASRQDPLYNEQFF
TGTGCCAGTAGACAGGACCCTCTCTACAATGAGCAGTTCTTC
>few|NA|TRBV5-1|TRBJ1-1
CASSLLDSINTEAFF
TGCGCCAGCAGCTTGCTGGACAGCATTAACACTGAAGCTTTCTTT
>NA|NA|TRBV5-8|TRBJ2-3
CASSLLVLGTDTQYF
TGTGCCAGCAGCTTGCTAGTGTTAGGCACAGATACGCAGTATTTT
>NA|TRBD2|TRBV19|TRBJ2-1
CATSTLAGNEQFF
TGTGCCACTTCAACCTTAGCGGGTAATGAGCAGTTCTTC